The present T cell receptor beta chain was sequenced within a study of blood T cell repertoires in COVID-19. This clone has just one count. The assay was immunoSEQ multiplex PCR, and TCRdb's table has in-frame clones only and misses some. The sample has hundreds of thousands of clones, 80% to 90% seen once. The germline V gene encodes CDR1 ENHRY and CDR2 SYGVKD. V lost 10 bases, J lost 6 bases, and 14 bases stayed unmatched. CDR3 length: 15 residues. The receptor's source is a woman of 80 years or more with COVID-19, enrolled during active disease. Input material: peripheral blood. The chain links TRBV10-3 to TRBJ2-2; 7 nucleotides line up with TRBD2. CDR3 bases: TGTGCCACAGAGGTCGGGGGAGGGCCGGCCGGGGAGCTGTTTTTT. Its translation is CATEVGGGPAGELFF.